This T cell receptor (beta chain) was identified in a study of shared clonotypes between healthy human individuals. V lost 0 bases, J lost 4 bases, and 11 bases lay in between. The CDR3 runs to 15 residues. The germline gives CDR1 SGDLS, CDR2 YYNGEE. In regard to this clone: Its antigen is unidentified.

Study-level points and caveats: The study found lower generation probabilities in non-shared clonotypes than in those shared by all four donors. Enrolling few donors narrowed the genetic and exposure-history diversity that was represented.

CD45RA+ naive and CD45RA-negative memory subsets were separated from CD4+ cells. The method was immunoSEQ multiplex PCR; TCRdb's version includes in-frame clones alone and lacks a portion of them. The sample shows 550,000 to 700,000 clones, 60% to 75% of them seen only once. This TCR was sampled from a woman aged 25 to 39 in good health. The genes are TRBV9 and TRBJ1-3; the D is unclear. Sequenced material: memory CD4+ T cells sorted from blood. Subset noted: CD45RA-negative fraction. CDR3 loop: CASSVEYGVGNTIYF. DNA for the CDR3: TGTGCCAGCAGCGTAGAGTACGGAGTAGGAAACACCATATATTTT.